This paragraph reports one TCR beta chain. The same CDR3 arises from other DNA sequences in this sample as well. Germline-derived CDR1 and CDR2 are SGHNT and YYREEE (reference sequence). Trimming pared 3 bases from V and 4 bases from J, leaving 4 bases between. This CDR3 comprises 11 residues. This entry belongs to a study of shared clonotypes between healthy human individuals. An assay was performed, and its level was deep. Only in-frame clones appear in the TCRdb table, and some are missing; sequencing was by immunoSEQ multiplex PCR. The profile shows approximately 600,000 clones, roughly 96% of them singletons. CD45RO negativity and positive selection for CCR7 defined naive CD8 cells, a population that excluded terminally differentiated effector memory CD45RA+ cells.

This chain links TRBV5-4 with TRBJ2-5; no firm D call. The clonotype was recovered from a woman in her twenties or thirties in good health. The sequenced sample consisted of naive CD8+ T cells sorted from blood. CDR3 loop: CASSSLETQYF. The CDR3 bases are TGTGCCAGCAGCTCGCTAGAGACCCAGTACTTC.